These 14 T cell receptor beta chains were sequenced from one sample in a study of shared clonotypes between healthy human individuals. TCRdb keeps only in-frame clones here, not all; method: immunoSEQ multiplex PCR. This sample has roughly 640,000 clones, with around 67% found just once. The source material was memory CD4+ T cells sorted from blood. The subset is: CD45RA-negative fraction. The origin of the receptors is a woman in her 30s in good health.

The CDR3 region has the DNA TGTGCCAGCAGCCAACTCACAGGCTTAACCGGGGAGCTGTTTTTT. Protein product: CASSQLTGLTGELFF. The V call is TRBV14, the J call TRBJ2-2; possible D gene TRBD1, 5 bases. CDR1 and CDR2 from the germline V gene are SGHDN and FVKESK. The germline V and J ends were trimmed by 2 bases and 5 bases, with 12 bases remaining between them. The CDR3 covers 15 residues.

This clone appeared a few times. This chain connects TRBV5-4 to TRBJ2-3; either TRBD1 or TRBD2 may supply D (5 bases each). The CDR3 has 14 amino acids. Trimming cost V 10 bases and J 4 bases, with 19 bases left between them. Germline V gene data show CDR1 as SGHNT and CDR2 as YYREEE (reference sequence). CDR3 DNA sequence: TGTGCCTCAGGAAGGGACGCTGGGGCAGATACGCAGTATTTT. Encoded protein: CASGRDAGADTQYF.

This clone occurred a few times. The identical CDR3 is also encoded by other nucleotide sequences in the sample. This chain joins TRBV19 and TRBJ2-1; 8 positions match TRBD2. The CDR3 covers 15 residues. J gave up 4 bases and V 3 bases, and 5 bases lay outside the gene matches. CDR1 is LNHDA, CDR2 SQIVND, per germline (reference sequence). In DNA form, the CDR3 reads TGTGCCAGTAGTATCACCACTAGCGGATACAATGAGCAGTTCTTC. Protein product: CASSITTSGYNEQFF.

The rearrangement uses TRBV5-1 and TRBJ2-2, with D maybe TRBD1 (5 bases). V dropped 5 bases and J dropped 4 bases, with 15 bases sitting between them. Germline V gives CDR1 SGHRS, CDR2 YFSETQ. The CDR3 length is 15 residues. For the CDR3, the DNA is TGCGCCAGCAGACCTCAGGGTCGGAGCACCGGGGAGCTGTTTTTT. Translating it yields CASRPQGRSTGELFF. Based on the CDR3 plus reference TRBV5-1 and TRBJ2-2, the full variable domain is KAGVTQTPRYLIKTRGQQVTLSCSPISGHRSVSWYQQTPGQGLQFLFEYFSETQRNKGNFPGRFSGRQFSNSRSEMNVSTLELGDSALYLCASRPQGRSTGELFFGEGSRLTVL.

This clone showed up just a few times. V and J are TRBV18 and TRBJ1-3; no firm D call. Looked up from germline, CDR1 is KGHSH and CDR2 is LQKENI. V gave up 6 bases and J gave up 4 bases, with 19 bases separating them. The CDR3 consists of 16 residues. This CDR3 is CASSPAVSGMGNTIYF. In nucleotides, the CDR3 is TGTGCCAGCTCCCCCGCAGTCTCCGGAATGGGAAACACCATATATTTT.

The CDR3 region is CASRIRWLQETQYF. CDR3 in DNA: TGTGCCAGCAGGATAAGGTGGCTCCAAGAGACCCAGTACTTC. This chain uses TRBV7-8 with TRBJ2-5, with D unresolved. The CDR3 is 14 amino acids. The V gene's germline CDR1 is SGHVS and CDR2 FQNEAQ. V lost 6 bases and J lost 1, with 12 bases in between.

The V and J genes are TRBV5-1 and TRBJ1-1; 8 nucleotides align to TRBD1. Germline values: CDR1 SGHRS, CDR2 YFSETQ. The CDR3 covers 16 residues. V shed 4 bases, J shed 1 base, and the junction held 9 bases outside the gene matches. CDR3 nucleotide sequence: TGCGCCAGCAGCCCGGCAGGGGGCTACGAGAACACTGAAGCTTTCTTT. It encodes CASSPAGGYENTEAFF.

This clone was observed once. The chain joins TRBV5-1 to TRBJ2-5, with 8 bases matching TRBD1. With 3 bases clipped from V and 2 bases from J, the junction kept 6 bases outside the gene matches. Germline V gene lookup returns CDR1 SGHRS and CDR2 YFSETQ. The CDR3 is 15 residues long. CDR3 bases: TGCGCCAGCAGCTCCCAGGGGGCTTGGCAAGAGACCCAGTACTTC. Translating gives CASSSQGAWQETQYF.

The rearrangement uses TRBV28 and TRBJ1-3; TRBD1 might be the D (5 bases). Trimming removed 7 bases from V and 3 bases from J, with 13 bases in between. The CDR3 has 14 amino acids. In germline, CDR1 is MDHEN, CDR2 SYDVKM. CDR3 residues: CASKSGGDGNTIYF. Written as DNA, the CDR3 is TGTGCCAGCAAGAGCGGGGGAGATGGAAACACCATATATTTT.

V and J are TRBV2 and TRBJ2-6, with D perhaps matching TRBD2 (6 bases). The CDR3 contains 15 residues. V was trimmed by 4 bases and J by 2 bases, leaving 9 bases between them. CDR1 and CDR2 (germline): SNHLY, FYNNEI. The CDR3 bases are TGTGCCAGCAGTGGGGAGGCCACTGGGGCCAACGTCCTGACTTTC. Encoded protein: CASSGEATGANVLTF.

The CDR3 nucleotides are TGTGCCAGCAGTCGCCTACAGGGGCAGCCCCAGCATTTT. Translating gives CASSRLQGQPQHF. The V gene is TRBV6-6, the J gene TRBJ1-5; 7 bases fit TRBD1. Germline-derived CDR1 and CDR2 are MNHNY and SVGAGI (reference sequence). The length of the CDR3 is 13 residues. The V gene end was trimmed by 5 bases and the J gene end by 7 bases; junction bases not matched to a gene: 5.

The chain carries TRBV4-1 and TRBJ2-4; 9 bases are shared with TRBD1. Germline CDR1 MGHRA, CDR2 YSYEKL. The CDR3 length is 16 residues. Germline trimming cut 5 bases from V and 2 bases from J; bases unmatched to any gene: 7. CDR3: CASSAGTGRSKNIQYF. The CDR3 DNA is TGCGCCAGCAGCGCCGGGACAGGGAGGTCCAAAAACATTCAGTACTTC.

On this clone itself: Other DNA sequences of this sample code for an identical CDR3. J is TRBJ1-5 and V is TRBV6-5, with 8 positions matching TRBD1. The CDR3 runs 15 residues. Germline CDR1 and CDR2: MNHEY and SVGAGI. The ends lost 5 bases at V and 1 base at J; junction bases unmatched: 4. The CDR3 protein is CASSPDRGSNQPQHF. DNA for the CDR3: TGTGCCAGCAGTCCCGACAGGGGAAGCAATCAGCCCCAGCATTTT.

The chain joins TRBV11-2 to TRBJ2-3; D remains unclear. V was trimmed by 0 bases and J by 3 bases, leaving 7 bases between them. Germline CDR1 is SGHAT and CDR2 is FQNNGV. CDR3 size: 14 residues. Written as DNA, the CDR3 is TGTGCCAGCAGCTTAGATTTACGGACAGATACGCAGTATTTT. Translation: CASSLDLRTDTQYF.